Below, 29 T cell receptor beta chains from the same sample are listed, as sequenced in a study of blood T cell repertoires in COVID-19. The method was immunoSEQ multiplex PCR; TCRdb's version includes in-frame clones alone and lacks a portion of them. The sample has 80,000 to 100,000 clones, 75% to 90% seen once. The source material was peripheral blood. These receptors were taken from a woman older than 75 with acute or convalescent COVID-19.

The CDR3 reads CASSKARGGENGSGANVLTF. For the CDR3, the DNA is TGTGCCAGCAGCAAAGCTCGAGGGGGGGAAAACGGCTCTGGGGCCAACGTCCTGACTTTC. V usage is TRBV21-1 and J usage is TRBJ2-6; the table's D call of TRBD2 was not tested on the DNA. TRBV21-1 is annotated as a pseudogene. CDR3 length: 20 amino acids.

This clone was detected only once. The chain has TRBV5-1 and TRBJ1-6, with D maybe TRBD1 (6 bases). CDR3 length equals 16 residues. CDR1 is SGHRS and CDR2 is YFSETQ in the germline V gene. Trimming removed 4 bases at V and 7 bases at J, with 18 bases between. In DNA form, the CDR3 reads TGCGCCAGCAGCGAGGTACAGGGTGAAAGGAATTCACCCCTCCACTTT. Translating gives CASSEVQGERNSPLHF.

The V call is TRBV19, the J call TRBJ2-2; TRBD2 matches at 9 bases. The germline gives CDR1 LNHDA, CDR2 SQIVND (reference sequence). The CDR3 loop spans 14 amino acids. Unmatched junction bases numbered 6, after V lost 9 bases and J lost 4 bases. In nucleotides, the CDR3 is TGTGCCAGCGGAGGGACTAGCTTCACCGGGGAGCTGTTTTTT. As protein: CASGGTSFTGELFF.

This chain joins TRBV20-1 and TRBJ2-2; 10 nucleotides match TRBD1. CDR3 size: 14 residues. Germline V CDR1 and CDR2: DFQATT, SNEGSKA (reference sequence). Unmatched junction bases numbered 2, after V lost 3 bases and J lost 4 bases. For the CDR3, the DNA is TGCAGTGCTAGTCGGACAGGGGGCACCGGGGAGCTGTTTTTT. Translation gives CSASRTGGTGELFF.

The chain links TRBV5-8 to TRBJ1-6; 9 bases line up with TRBD1. Trimming took 4 bases from V and 7 from J; bases not matched to a gene: 6. This CDR3 is built from 15 residues. In germline, CDR1 is SGHTS, CDR2 YDEGEE. In DNA form, the CDR3 reads TGTGCCAGCAGCCGTGGGACAGGGCTAAATTCACCCCTCCACTTT. Residues: CASSRGTGLNSPLHF.

V gene TRBV11-3 combines with J gene TRBJ1-5; perhaps TRBD1 as D (6 bases). V dropped 4 bases and J dropped 4 bases, with 8 bases sitting between them. This CDR3 comprises 13 residues. Germline CDR1 reads SGHNT; CDR2 reads YENEEA. The CDR3 reads CASSSTGNQPQHF. The CDR3 DNA reads as TGTGCCAGCAGCTCAACAGGGAATCAGCCCCAGCATTTT.

This clone was seen a single time. The J gene is TRBJ2-2, the V gene TRBV7-2; 8 bases map to TRBD1. With 5 bases clipped from V and 6 bases from J, the junction kept 5 bases outside the gene matches. CDR1 is SGHTA, CDR2 FQGNSA, per germline. The CDR3 spans 14 residues. CDR3 in DNA: TGTGCCAGCAGCCAACAACAGGGGGCCGGGGAGCTGTTTTTT. Translation: CASSQQQGAGELFF. The entire variable domain, with the rest obtained from reference TRBV7-2 and TRBJ2-2, is as follows: GAGVSQSPSNKVTEKGKDVELRCDPISGHTALYWYRQSLGQGLEFLIYFQGNSAPDKSGLPSDRFSAERTGGSVSTLTIQRTQQEDSAVYLCASSQQQGAGELFFGEGSRLTVL.

The chain carries TRBV19 and TRBJ2-2, with D possibly matching TRBD2 (6 bases). V lost 7 bases and J 0 bases, leaving 9 bases between the germline ends. The CDR3 is 14 residues long. Germline loops: CDR1 LNHDA, CDR2 SQIVND (reference sequence). The DNA of the CDR3 is TGTGCCAGTAACCAGCGGGCGAACACCGGGGAGCTGTTTTTT. Its translation is CASNQRANTGELFF.

The chain recombines TRBV3-1 (or the pseudogene TRBV3-2) with TRBJ1-2; D may be TRBD1 (6 bases). The V gene's germline CDR1 is LGHDT and CDR2 YNNKEL (reference sequence). The ends were cut back, 3 bases at V and 2 bases at J, with 13 bases in the middle. The CDR3 is made up of 15 amino acids. CDR3: CASSHHRASNYGYTF. The CDR3, as DNA: TGTGCCAGCAGCCATCACAGGGCATCGAACTATGGCTACACCTTC.

V is TRBV5-1 and J is TRBJ1-1; D is possibly TRBD1 (6 bases). V shed 4 bases and J shed 4 bases, with 14 bases lying between them. This CDR3 region has 14 residues. CDR1 and CDR2 (germline): SGHRS, YFSETQ. The CDR3 protein is CASSPDSRGTEAFF. CDR3 coding DNA: TGCGCCAGCAGCCCGGACAGCCGAGGCACTGAAGCTTTCTTT.

V gene TRBV24-1 combines with J gene TRBJ2-7; D might be TRBD2 (5 bases). This CDR3 is 16 amino acids long. Trimming cost V 4 bases and J 1 base, with 16 bases left between them. Germline V gives CDR1 KGHDR, CDR2 SFDVKD. The DNA of the CDR3 is TGTGCCACCAGTGACCCGTCCGAGGGTGGATCCTACGAGCAGTACTTC. This gives the protein CATSDPSEGGSYEQYF.

The chain links TRBV11-2 to TRBJ1-4; 7 bases match TRBD1. CDR1 and CDR2 from the germline V gene are SGHAT and FQNNGV. Trimming at V came to 5 bases and at J to 8 bases, leaving 11 bases not matched to a gene. This CDR3 contains 15 residues. CDR3 DNA: TGTGCCAGCAGCCGGGACAGTGTAAGGGGGGAAAAACTGTTTTTT. Residues: CASSRDSVRGEKLFF.

The chain recombines TRBV5-4 with TRBJ1-4; unclear D gene. CDR1 is SGHNT and CDR2 is YYREEE in the germline V gene (reference sequence). V dropped 3 bases and J dropped 2 bases, with 11 bases sitting between them. The CDR3 has 15 amino acids. As DNA, the CDR3 is TGTGCCAGCAGCTCAAACAGCCGGACTAATGAAAAACTGTTTTTT. Amino acids: CASSSNSRTNEKLFF. The full variable domain, in which reference TRBV5-4 and TRBJ1-4 provide the parts outside the CDR3, is ETGVTQSPTHLIKTRGQQVTLRCSSQSGHNTVSWYQQALGQGPQFIFQYYREEENGRGNFPPRFSGLQFPNYSSELNVNALELDDSALYLCASSSNSRTNEKLFFGSGTQLSVL.

This chain uses TRBV3-1 (or the pseudogene TRBV3-2) with TRBJ2-7, with D uncertain. Per the germline V gene, CDR1 is LGHDT and CDR2 is YNNKEL (reference sequence). The CDR3 is 16 residues long. Trimming shortened V by 1 base and J by 0 bases, and 13 bases separated the two germline ends. As DNA, the CDR3 is TGTGCCAGCAGCCAAGTCGATCGACGGAGCTCCTACGAGCAGTACTTC. This sequence encodes CASSQVDRRSSYEQYF.

This clone was seen a few times. The J gene is TRBJ1-1, the V gene TRBV28; possible D gene TRBD1, 6 bases. CDR3 length: 11 amino acids. Per the germline V gene, CDR1 is MDHEN and CDR2 is SYDVKM. V lost 6 bases and J 7 bases, leaving 9 bases between the germline ends. The CDR3 DNA sequence: TGTGCCAGCAGCGAGACAGGTGAAGCTTTCTTT. Translated: CASSETGEAFF.

CDR3 loop: CASSRRGPTNEKLFF. The CDR3 DNA is TGTGCCAGTAGCCGCAGGGGGCCGACTAATGAAAAACTGTTTTTT. The J gene is TRBJ1-4, the V gene TRBV19, with 8 bases identical to TRBD1. Germline loops: CDR1 LNHDA, CDR2 SQIVND (reference sequence). Trimming took 6 bases from V and 2 from J; bases not matched to a gene: 5. This CDR3 is built from 15 residues.

CDR3 sequence (DNA): TGTGCCAGTAGTCCGGGGGCAGGGGGCGATCCCAGCAATCAGCCCCAGCATTTT. This gives the protein CASSPGAGGDPSNQPQHF. The chain is built from TRBV19 and TRBJ1-5; the match to TRBD1 covers 8 bases. The J segment lost 1 base and the V segment lost 5 bases, leaving 13 bases of the junction unmatched. The CDR3 extends over 18 amino acids. Germline CDR1 LNHDA, CDR2 SQIVND (reference sequence).

The rearrangement joins TRBV7-2 to TRBJ1-3, with D maybe TRBD1 (6 bases). From germline, CDR1 is SGHTA and CDR2 FQGNSA. This CDR3 is built from 15 residues. Trimming cost V 5 bases and J 3 bases, with 14 bases left between them. DNA of the CDR3: TGTGCCAGCAGCGTTGCGGGGGCGTTTGGAAACACCATATATTTT. Its translation is CASSVAGAFGNTIYF. Full variable domain (remainder filled in from reference TRBV7-2 and TRBJ1-3): GAGVSQSPSNKVTEKGKDVELRCDPISGHTALYWYRQSLGQGLEFLIYFQGNSAPDKSGLPSDRFSAERTGGSVSTLTIQRTQQEDSAVYLCASSVAGAFGNTIYFGEGSWLTVV.

The V call is TRBV6-6, the J call TRBJ1-2; D not certain. This CDR3 spans 13 amino acids. Trimming shortened V by 2 bases and J by 8 bases, and 12 bases separated the two germline ends. Germline values: CDR1 MNHNY, CDR2 SVGAGI (reference sequence). In nucleotides, the CDR3 is TGTGCCAGCAGTTACGTCGGACTCGTGGGCTACACCTTC. Translating it yields CASSYVGLVGYTF.

This clone was detected ten times or more. The chain has TRBV5-8 and TRBJ1-5; perhaps TRBD1 as D (6 bases). The CDR3 extends over 15 amino acids. The V end was cut by 5 bases, the J end by 6 bases, with 18 bases between. From germline, CDR1 is SGHTS and CDR2 YDEGEE. The CDR3 DNA reads TGTGCCAGCAGGTTCACAGGGCTACTCGCTCAGCCCCAGCATTTT. Protein: CASRFTGLLAQPQHF.

This chain uses TRBV6-5 with TRBJ1-4; tentatively, D is TRBD1 (6 bases). V was shortened by 7 bases and J by 5 bases, with 17 bases between the two germline ends. The CDR3 loop spans 15 amino acids. Germline V lookup: CDR1 MNHEY, CDR2 SVGAGI. The CDR3 reads CASTSGGAGNEKLFF. CDR3 coding DNA: TGTGCCAGCACCTCGGGGGGGGCTGGGAATGAAAAACTGTTTTTT.

This chain joins TRBV7-2 and TRBJ1-2; D is uncertain. In germline, CDR1 is SGHTA, CDR2 FQGNSA. V lost 5 bases and J lost 1, with 11 bases in between. This CDR3 has 14 residues. CDR3 region: CASSPRLINYGYTF. In DNA form, the CDR3 reads TGTGCCAGCAGCCCCCGACTGATTAACTATGGCTACACCTTC.

This chain connects TRBV5-1 to TRBJ1-4; no clear D. Germline assignment: CDR1 SGHRS and CDR2 YFSETQ. Deletions cut 0 bases from V and 7 bases from J, with 16 bases between. This CDR3 contains 16 residues. Here the CDR3 reads CASSLGSGLVSEKLFF. For the CDR3, the DNA is TGCGCCAGCAGCTTGGGGAGTGGGTTGGTGAGTGAAAAACTGTTTTTT. Supplemented by reference TRBV5-1 and TRBJ1-4, the full variable domain reads KAGVTQTPRYLIKTRGQQVTLSCSPISGHRSVSWYQQTPGQGLQFLFEYFSETQRNKGNFPGRFSGRQFSNSRSEMNVSTLELGDSALYLCASSLGSGLVSEKLFFGSGTQLSVL.

The rearrangement joins TRBV18 to TRBJ1-1; D call uncertain. CDR1 is KGHSH, CDR2 LQKENI, per germline. CDR3 size: 12 residues. V lost 6 bases and J 8 bases, leaving 13 bases between the germline ends. The CDR3 here is CASSQSRGEAFF. CDR3 DNA sequence: TGTGCCAGCTCGCAGTCTAGAGGGGAAGCTTTCTTT.

The gene calls are TRBV4-1 and TRBJ2-3, with D perhaps matching TRBD2 (7 bases). V gave up 4 bases and J gave up 3 bases, with 20 bases separating them. Looked up from germline, CDR1 is MGHRA and CDR2 is YSYEKL. The CDR3 spans 17 residues. As DNA, the CDR3 is TGCGCCAGCAGCCGACAAGGGGGGGCGCGGGCGACAGATACGCAGTATTTT. This sequence encodes CASSRQGGARATDTQYF.

By share, this clone counts as medium-sized. The chain recombines TRBV5-5 with TRBJ1-2; D is unclear. In germline, CDR1 is SGHKS, CDR2 YYEKEE (reference sequence). The CDR3 totals 15 residues. V was clipped by 1 base and J by 2 bases, with 12 bases between them. CDR3 nucleotide sequence: TGTGCCAGCAGCTTGCCAGAGGGTTTCAACTATGGCTACACCTTC. Its protein product is CASSLPEGFNYGYTF.

The V and J genes are TRBV18 and TRBJ2-7; 7 positions match TRBD1. Germline V gene lookup returns CDR1 KGHSH and CDR2 LQKENI. The CDR3 extends over 14 amino acids. J gave up 3 bases and V 2 bases, and 4 bases lay outside the gene matches. CDR3 in amino acids: CASSPVAGGYEQYF. The CDR3, as DNA: TGTGCCAGCTCACCAGTAGCAGGGGGCTACGAGCAGTACTTC.

CDR3 nucleotide sequence: TGTGCCAGCAGTTTATGGACAGGGAACGCCGGCCGTCCTAACACCGGGGAGCTGTTTTTT. This codes for CASSLWTGNAGRPNTGELFF. The genes are TRBV28 and TRBJ2-2; 7 nucleotides agree with TRBD1. CDR1 and CDR2 (germline): MDHEN, SYDVKM. This CDR3 has 20 amino acids. J was trimmed by 2 bases and V by 0 bases; bases with no gene match: 15. Together with reference TRBV28 and TRBJ2-2, the CDR3 gives the full variable domain: DVKVTQSSRYLVKRTGEKVFLECVQDMDHENMFWYRQDPGLGLRLIYFSYDVKMKEKGDIPEGYSVSREKKERFSLILESASTNQTSMYLCASSLWTGNAGRPNTGELFFGEGSRLTVL.

The chain employs TRBV10-3 and TRBJ2-7, with TRBD1 identical over 7 bases. Per germline, CDR1 ENHRY and CDR2 SYGVKD. This CDR3 region has 15 residues. V gave up 11 bases and J gave up 0 bases; unmatched junction bases: 13. CDR3 DNA sequence: TGTGCCTTTCCGCTTGGGTGGGACAGCTCCTACGAGCAGTACTTC. Amino acids: CAFPLGWDSSYEQYF.